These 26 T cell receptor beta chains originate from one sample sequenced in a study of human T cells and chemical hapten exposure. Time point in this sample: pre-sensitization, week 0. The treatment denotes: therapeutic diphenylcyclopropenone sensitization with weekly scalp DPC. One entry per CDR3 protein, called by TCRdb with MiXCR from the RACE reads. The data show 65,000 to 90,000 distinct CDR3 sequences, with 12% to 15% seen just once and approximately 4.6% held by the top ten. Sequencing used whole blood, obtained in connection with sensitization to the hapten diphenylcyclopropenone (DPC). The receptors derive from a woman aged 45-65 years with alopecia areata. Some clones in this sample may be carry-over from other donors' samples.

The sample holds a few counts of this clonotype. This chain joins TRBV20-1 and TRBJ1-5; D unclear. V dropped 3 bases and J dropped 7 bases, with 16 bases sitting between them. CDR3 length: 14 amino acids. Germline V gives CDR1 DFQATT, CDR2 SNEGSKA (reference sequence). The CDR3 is CSARQGVTRQPQHF. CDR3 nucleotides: TGCAGTGCTAGGCAAGGAGTCACAAGGCAGCCCCAGCATTTT.

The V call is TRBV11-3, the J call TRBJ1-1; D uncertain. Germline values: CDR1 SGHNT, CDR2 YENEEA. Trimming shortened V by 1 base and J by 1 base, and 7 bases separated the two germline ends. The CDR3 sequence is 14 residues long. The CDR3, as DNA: TGTGCCAGCAGCTTAGGACCGTCGAACACTGAAGCTTTCTTT. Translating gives CASSLGPSNTEAFF.

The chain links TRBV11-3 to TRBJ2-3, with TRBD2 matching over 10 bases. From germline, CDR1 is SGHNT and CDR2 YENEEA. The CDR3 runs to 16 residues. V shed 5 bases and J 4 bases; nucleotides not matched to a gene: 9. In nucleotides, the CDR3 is TGTGCCAGCAGCCAACTTAGCGGGAGGACCTCAGATACGCAGTATTTT. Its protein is CASSQLSGRTSDTQYF.

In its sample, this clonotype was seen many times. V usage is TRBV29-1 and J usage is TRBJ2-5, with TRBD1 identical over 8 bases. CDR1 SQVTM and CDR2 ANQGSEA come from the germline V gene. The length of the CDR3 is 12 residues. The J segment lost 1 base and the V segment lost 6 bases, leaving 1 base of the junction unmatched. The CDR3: CSVTGGQETQYF. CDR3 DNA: TGCAGCGTCACAGGGGGCCAAGAGACCCAGTACTTC.

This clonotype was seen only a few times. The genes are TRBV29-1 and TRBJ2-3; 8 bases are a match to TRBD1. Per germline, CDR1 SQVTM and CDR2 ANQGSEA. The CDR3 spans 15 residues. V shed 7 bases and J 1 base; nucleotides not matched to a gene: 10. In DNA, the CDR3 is TGCAGCGCCGAAGTATCGGGACAGGGCACAGATACGCAGTATTTT. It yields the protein CSAEVSGQGTDTQYF.

CDR3 region: CASSSRGSHEQYF. In nucleotides, the CDR3 is TGTGCCAGCAGTTCCAGGGGTTCGCACGAGCAGTACTTC. The J gene is TRBJ2-7, the V gene TRBV28, with D tentatively TRBD1 (6 bases). The CDR3 has 13 amino acids. CDR1 MDHEN and CDR2 SYDVKM come from the germline V gene. V lost 4 bases and J 5 bases, leaving 12 bases between the germline ends.

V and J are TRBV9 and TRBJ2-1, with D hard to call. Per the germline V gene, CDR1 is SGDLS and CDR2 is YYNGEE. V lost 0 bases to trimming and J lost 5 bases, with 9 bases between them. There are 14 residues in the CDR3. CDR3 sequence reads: CASSVATTNNEQFF. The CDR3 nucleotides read TGTGCCAGCAGCGTAGCTACAACTAACAATGAGCAGTTCTTC. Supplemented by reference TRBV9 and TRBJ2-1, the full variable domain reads DSGVTQTPKHLITATGQRVTLRCSPRSGDLSVYWYQQSLDQGLQFLIQYYNGEERAKGNILERFSAQQFPDLHSELNLSSLELGDSALYFCASSVATTNNEQFFGPGTRLTVL.

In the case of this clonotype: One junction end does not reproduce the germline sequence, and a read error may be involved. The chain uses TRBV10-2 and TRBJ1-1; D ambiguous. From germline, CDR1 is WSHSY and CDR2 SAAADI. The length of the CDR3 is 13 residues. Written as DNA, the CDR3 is TGCGCCAGCAGTGAGAGGGCCCGGACTGTAGCTTTCTTT. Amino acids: CASSERARTVAFF.

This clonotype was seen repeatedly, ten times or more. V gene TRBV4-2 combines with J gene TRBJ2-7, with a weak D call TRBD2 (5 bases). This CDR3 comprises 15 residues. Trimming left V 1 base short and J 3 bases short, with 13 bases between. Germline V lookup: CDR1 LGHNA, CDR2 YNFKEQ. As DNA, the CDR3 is TGTGCCAGCAGCCAAGTGTACAGCGGAGACTACGAGCAGTACTTC. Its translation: CASSQVYSGDYEQYF.

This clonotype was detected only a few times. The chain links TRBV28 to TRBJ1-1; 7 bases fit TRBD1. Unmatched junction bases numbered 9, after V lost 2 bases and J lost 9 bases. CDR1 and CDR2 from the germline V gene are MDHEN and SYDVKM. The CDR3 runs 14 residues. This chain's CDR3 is CASSLPLTGTKAFF. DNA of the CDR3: TGTGCCAGCAGTTTACCCCTGACAGGGACTAAAGCTTTCTTT.

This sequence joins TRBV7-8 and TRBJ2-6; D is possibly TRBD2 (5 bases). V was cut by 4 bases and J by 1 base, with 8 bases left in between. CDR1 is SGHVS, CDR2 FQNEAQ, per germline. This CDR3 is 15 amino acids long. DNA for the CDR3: TGTGCCAGCAGCTCGATAGCGTCTGGGGCCAACGTCCTGACTTTC. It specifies CASSSIASGANVLTF.

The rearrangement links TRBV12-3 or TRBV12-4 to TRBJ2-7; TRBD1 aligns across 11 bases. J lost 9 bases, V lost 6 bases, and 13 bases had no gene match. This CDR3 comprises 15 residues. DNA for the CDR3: TGTGCCAGCAGGGGGCCCGGGACAGGGGGATTAGGGCAGTACTTC. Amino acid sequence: CASRGPGTGGLGQYF.

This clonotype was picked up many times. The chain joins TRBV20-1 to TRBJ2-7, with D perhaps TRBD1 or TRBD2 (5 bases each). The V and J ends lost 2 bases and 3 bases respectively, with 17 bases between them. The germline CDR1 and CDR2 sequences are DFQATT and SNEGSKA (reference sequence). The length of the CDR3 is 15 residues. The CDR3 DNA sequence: TGCAGTGCTAGACTGGCCCTCAGAGGGGACTACGAGCAGTACTTC. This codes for CSARLALRGDYEQYF.

The CDR3 DNA is TGCGCCAGCAGCTTGGCCTTATCGACCAGGGCCTATGGCTACACCTTC. Its translation: CASSLALSTRAYGYTF. The chain carries TRBV5-1 and TRBJ1-2, with a tentative D call TRBD1 (5 bases). The V end was cut by 0 bases, the J end by 4 bases, with 16 bases between. Germline assignment: CDR1 SGHRS and CDR2 YFSETQ. This CDR3 has 16 residues.

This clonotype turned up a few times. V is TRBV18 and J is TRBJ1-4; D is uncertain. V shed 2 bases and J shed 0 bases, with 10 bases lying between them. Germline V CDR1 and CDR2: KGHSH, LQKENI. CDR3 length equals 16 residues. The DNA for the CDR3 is TGTGCCAGCTCACCAATGTCAGTTGCAACTAATGAAAAACTGTTTTTT. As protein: CASSPMSVATNEKLFF.

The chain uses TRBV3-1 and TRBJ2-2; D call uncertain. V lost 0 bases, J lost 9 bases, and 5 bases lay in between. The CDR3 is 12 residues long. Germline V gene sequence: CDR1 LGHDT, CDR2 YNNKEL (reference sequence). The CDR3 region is CASSQDFRELFF. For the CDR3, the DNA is TGTGCCAGCAGCCAAGATTTCCGGGAGCTGTTTTTT.

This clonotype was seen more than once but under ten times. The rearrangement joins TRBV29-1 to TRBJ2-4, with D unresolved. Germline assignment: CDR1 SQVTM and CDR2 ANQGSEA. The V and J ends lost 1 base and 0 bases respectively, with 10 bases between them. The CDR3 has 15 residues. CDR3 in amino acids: CSVEVSRVAKNIQYF. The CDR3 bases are TGCAGCGTTGAAGTCTCAAGGGTAGCCAAAAACATTCAGTACTTC.

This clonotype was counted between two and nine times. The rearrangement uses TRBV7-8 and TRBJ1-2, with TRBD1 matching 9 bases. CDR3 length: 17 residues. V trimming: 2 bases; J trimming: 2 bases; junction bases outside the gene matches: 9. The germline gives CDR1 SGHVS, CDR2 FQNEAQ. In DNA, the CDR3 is TGTGCCAGCAGCTTATCTAAGGACAGGGGCGAAAACTATGGCTACACCTTC. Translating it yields CASSLSKDRGENYGYTF.

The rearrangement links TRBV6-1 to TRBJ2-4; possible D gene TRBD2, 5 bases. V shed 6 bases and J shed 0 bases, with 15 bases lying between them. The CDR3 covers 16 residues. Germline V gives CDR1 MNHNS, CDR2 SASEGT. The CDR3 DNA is TGTGCCAGCAGGGATTATCAGACTATAGCCAAAAACATTCAGTACTTC. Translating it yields CASRDYQTIAKNIQYF.

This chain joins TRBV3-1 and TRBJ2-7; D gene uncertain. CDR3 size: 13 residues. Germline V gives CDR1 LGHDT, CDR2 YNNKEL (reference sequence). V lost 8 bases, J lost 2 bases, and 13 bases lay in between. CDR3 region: CASGDRVTYEQYF. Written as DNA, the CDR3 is TGTGCCAGCGGGGATCGGGTCACCTACGAGCAGTACTTC.

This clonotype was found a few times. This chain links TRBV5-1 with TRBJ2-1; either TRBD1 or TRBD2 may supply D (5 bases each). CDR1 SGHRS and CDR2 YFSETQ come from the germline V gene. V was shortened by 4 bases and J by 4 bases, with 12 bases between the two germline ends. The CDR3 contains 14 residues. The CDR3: CASSRGASYNEQFF. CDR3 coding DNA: TGCGCCAGCAGCCGGGGCGCGAGTTACAATGAGCAGTTCTTC.

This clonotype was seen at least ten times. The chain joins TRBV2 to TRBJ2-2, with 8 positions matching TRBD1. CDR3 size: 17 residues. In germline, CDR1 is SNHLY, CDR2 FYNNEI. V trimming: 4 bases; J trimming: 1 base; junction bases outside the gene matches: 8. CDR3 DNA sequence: TGTGCCAGCAGTGTGCAGGGGGCCGGTTTGAACACCGGGGAGCTGTTTTTT. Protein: CASSVQGAGLNTGELFF.

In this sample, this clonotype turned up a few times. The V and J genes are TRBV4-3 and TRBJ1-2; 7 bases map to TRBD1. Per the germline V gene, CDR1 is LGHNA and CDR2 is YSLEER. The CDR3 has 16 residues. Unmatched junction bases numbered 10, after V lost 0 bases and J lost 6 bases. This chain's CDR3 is CASSQDLKTGHDGYTF. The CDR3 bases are TGCGCCAGCAGCCAAGACTTGAAGACAGGGCATGATGGCTACACCTTC.

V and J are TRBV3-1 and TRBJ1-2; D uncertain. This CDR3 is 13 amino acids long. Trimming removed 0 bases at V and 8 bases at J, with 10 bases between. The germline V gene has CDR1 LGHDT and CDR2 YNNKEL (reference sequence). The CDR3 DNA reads TGTGCCAGCAGCCAAGAAAGCTTCGTCGGCTACACCTTC. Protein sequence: CASSQESFVGYTF.

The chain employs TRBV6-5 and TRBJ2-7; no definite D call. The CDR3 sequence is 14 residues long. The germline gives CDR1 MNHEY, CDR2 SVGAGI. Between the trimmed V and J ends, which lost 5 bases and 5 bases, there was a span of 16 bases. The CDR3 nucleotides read TGTGCCAGCAGTACTGTGGGCGCGTACGACGAGCAGTACTTC. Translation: CASSTVGAYDEQYF.

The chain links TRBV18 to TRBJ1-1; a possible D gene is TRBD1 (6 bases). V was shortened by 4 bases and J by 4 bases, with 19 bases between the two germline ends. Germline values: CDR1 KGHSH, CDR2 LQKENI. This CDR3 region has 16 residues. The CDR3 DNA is TGTGCCAGCTCACGCCACGCAGGGGAATCGGGCACTGAAGCTTTCTTT. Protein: CASSRHAGESGTEAFF.